A single sample gave rise to the 23 T cell receptor beta chains below, sequenced in a study of T cells in Graves' hyperthyroidism and ophthalmopathy. RNA transcripts gave rise to amplified TCR beta CDR3 regions. When the TCR CDR3 underwent first-round RT-PCR, the HTBI primer set was used. TCRdb re-called the multiplex PCR reads through MiXCR, storing one row per CDR3 protein. Of around 530,000 distinct CDR3 sequences listed, over 15% were seen once; the top ten hold approximately 18%. What was sequenced was blood. Receptors were obtained from a woman between 18 and 29 years old with Graves' ophthalmopathy.

In this sample, this clonotype turned up many times. The rearrangement uses TRBV5-1 and TRBJ2-1; D is possibly TRBD1 or TRBD2 (5 bases each). The CDR3 loop spans 18 amino acids. V was trimmed by 4 bases and J by 3 bases, leaving 23 bases between them. Looked up from germline, CDR1 is SGHRS and CDR2 is YFSETQ. CDR3 sequence reads: CASSGGGAGRLYYNEQFF. CDR3 nucleotide sequence: TGCGCCAGCAGCGGGGGTGGTGCAGGTAGGCTCTACTACAATGAGCAGTTCTTC.

This clonotype was counted at least ten times. This chain connects TRBV9 to TRBJ1-1; 8 positions agree with TRBD1. This CDR3 is built from 15 residues. The germline CDR1 and CDR2 sequences are SGDLS and YYNGEE. Germline trimming cut 3 bases from V and 1 base from J; bases unmatched to any gene: 5. The CDR3 loop is CASSGGTGGNTEAFF. The CDR3, as DNA: TGTGCCAGCAGCGGAGGGACAGGTGGGAACACTGAAGCTTTCTTT.

There are many counts of this clonotype. The chain has TRBV12-3 or TRBV12-4 and TRBJ2-3; D possibly uses TRBD1 or TRBD2 (5 bases each). The V end lost 8 bases, the J end lost 2 bases, and 20 bases lay between the germline ends. CDR3 length: 16 amino acids. As DNA, the CDR3 is TGTGCCAGCGGACATCCTGGGAGCGGTAACACAGATACGCAGTATTTT. This encodes CASGHPGSGNTDTQYF.

This clonotype was counted only a few times. The J gene is TRBJ2-7, the V gene TRBV6-1; D might be TRBD2 (6 bases). The CDR3 is 14 residues long. The germline V gene has CDR1 MNHNS and CDR2 SASEGT. Trimming shortened V by 10 bases and J by 0 bases, and 16 bases separated the two germline ends. The CDR3 region has the DNA TGTGCCACCCATGGCGGGGCGGGCTCCTACGAGCAGTACTTC. Translating gives CATHGGAGSYEQYF.

The count of this clonotype is one. Germline and junction disagree at one end, which may indicate a read error. This chain uses TRBV13 with TRBJ2-5; 15 positions match TRBD2. The CDR3 extends over 15 amino acids. The V gene's germline CDR1 is PRHDT and CDR2 FYEKMQ (reference sequence). This chain's CDR3 is CTSSYGLAGGETQYF. DNA for the CDR3: TGTACCAGCAGCTATGGACTAGCGGGAGGGGAGACCCAGTACTTC. Drawing the rest from reference TRBV13 and TRBJ2-5, the complete variable domain is AAGVIQSPRHLIKEKRETATLKCYPIPRHDTVYWYQQGPGQDPQFLISFYEKMQSDKGSIPDRFSAQQFSDYHSELNMSSLELGDSALYFCTSSYGLAGGETQYFGPGTRLLVL.

This clonotype occurred a few times. CDR3 coding DNA: TGTGCCAGCAGTTTAGGACAGACCTACACCGGGGAGCTGTTTTTT. Translating gives CASSLGQTYTGELFF. This chain connects TRBV27 to TRBJ2-2; TRBD1 might be the D (6 bases). Germline CDR1 MNHEY, CDR2 SMNVEV (reference sequence). There are 15 residues in the CDR3. Trimming took off 2 bases at V and 3 bases at J, with 10 bases between the two ends.

This clonotype was seen at least ten times. The J gene is TRBJ2-1, the V gene TRBV2; D possibly matches TRBD1 or TRBD2 (5 bases each). The CDR3 has 13 amino acids. V lost 7 bases, J lost 0 bases, and 7 bases lay in between. Germline V CDR1 and CDR2: SNHLY, FYNNEI. The CDR3 protein is CASMGDSYNEQFF. The CDR3 DNA follows: TGTGCCAGCATGGGGGACTCCTACAATGAGCAGTTCTTC.

This clonotype occurred many times. This chain joins TRBV10-3 and TRBJ2-7; D perhaps matches TRBD1 (6 bases). The CDR3 runs to 11 residues. Trimming pared 5 bases from V and 7 bases from J, leaving 9 bases between. CDR1 is ENHRY and CDR2 is SYGVKD in the germline V gene. The CDR3 coding sequence is TGTGCCATCAGTAGGGGGACAGAGCAGTACTTC. Amino acid sequence: CAISRGTEQYF.

This clonotype was seen many times. This chain uses TRBV3-1 with TRBJ1-1; tentative D call: TRBD1 (5 bases). The CDR3 has 13 amino acids. Germline CDR1 LGHDT, CDR2 YNNKEL (reference sequence). V was pared by 6 bases and J by 8 bases, with 16 bases between. The CDR3 reads CASRSEGRAEAFF. The CDR3 bases are TGTGCCAGCAGATCCGAGGGGCGGGCGGAAGCTTTCTTT.

J is TRBJ1-4 and V is TRBV9, with D perhaps TRBD1 (5 bases). The CDR3 has 14 residues. Trimming cost V 4 bases and J 7 bases, with 14 bases left between them. Germline-derived CDR1 and CDR2 are SGDLS and YYNGEE. The CDR3 here is CASSPLGEGEKLFF. For the CDR3, the DNA is TGTGCCAGCAGCCCTTTGGGGGAGGGTGAAAAACTGTTTTTT. Variable domain in full (rest from reference TRBV9 and TRBJ1-4): DSGVTQTPKHLITATGQRVTLRCSPRSGDLSVYWYQQSLDQGLQFLIQYYNGEERAKGNILERFSAQQFPDLHSELNLSSLELGDSALYFCASSPLGEGEKLFFGSGTQLSVL.

The sample holds many counts of this clonotype. The CDR3 region is CASSPNHEQYF. The CDR3 region has the DNA TGTGCCAGCAGTCCGAATCACGAGCAGTACTTC. The genes are TRBV12-3 or TRBV12-4 and TRBJ2-7; no reliable D call. The CDR3 covers 11 residues. V was clipped by 5 bases and J by 5 bases, with 7 bases between them.

This clonotype was counted many times. The genes are TRBV15 and TRBJ2-7, with 9 nucleotides matching TRBD1. Germline CDR1 is LNHNV and CDR2 is YYDKDF (reference sequence). J was trimmed by 5 bases and V by 5 bases; bases with no gene match: 7. The CDR3 extends over 14 amino acids. The DNA for the CDR3 is TGTGCCACCAGCGGGGGACAGGGAAGGGACGAGCAGTACTTC. Translating gives CATSGGQGRDEQYF.

V is TRBV7-2 and J is TRBJ2-3; TRBD2 matches 9 bases. This CDR3 has 16 residues. J was trimmed by 4 bases and V by 3 bases; bases with no gene match: 8. Germline loops: CDR1 SGHTA, CDR2 FQGNSA. The CDR3 reads CASSLGHPSGADTQYF. The CDR3 bases are TGTGCCAGCAGCTTGGGGCACCCTAGCGGGGCAGATACGCAGTATTTT.

This clonotype showed up many times. V gene TRBV7-2 combines with J gene TRBJ2-7; 7 bases are shared with TRBD2. Germline CDR1 SGHTA, CDR2 FQGNSA. V shed 2 bases, J shed 1 base, and the junction held 5 bases outside the gene matches. This CDR3 has 15 residues. Written as DNA, the CDR3 is TGTGCCAGCAGCTTAACTAGCGATTTTTCCTACGAGCAGTACTTC. Translating it yields CASSLTSDFSYEQYF.

Ten or more counts support this clonotype. The genes are TRBV6-1 and TRBJ1-1; the D is unclear. This CDR3 has 15 amino acids. The germline CDR1 and CDR2 sequences are MNHNS and SASEGT. V was trimmed by 2 bases and J by 3 bases, leaving 13 bases between them. In DNA form, the CDR3 reads TGTGCCAGCAGTGAAAAAGGGCTCGGAGACACTGAAGCTTTCTTT. Its protein product is CASSEKGLGDTEAFF.

V and J are TRBV13 and TRBJ2-1, with D tentatively TRBD2 (6 bases). V lost 10 bases, J lost 6 bases, and 16 bases lay in between. This CDR3 has 13 amino acids. Germline lookup yields CDR1 PRHDT and CDR2 FYEKMQ (reference sequence). This chain's CDR3 is CATPGDPGNEQFF. CDR3 nucleotide sequence: TGTGCCACCCCGGGGGATCCGGGCAATGAGCAGTTCTTC.

This clonotype was seen more than once but under ten times. The V gene is TRBV4-2, the J gene TRBJ2-5; TRBD2 aligns across 15 bases. Unmatched junction bases numbered 6, after V lost 2 bases and J lost 5 bases. The CDR3 has 17 residues. CDR1 LGHNA and CDR2 YNFKEQ come from the germline V gene. CDR3 coding DNA: TGTGCCAGCAGCCAACCGGGACTAGCGGGAGGTCCCGAGACCCAGTACTTC. Translation gives CASSQPGLAGGPETQYF.

At least ten counts were recorded for this clonotype. The chain has TRBV2 and TRBJ2-2; possibly TRBD1 for D (5 bases). In germline, CDR1 is SNHLY, CDR2 FYNNEI. The CDR3 is 12 residues long. Trimming cost V 10 bases and J 6 bases, with 12 bases left between them. Written as DNA, the CDR3 is TGTGCCATGACAGTTTTTGCCGGGGAGCTGTTTTTT. This translates into CAMTVFAGELFF.

V is TRBV7-9 and J is TRBJ2-7; no firm D call. The V gene's germline CDR1 is SEHNR and CDR2 FQNEAQ (reference sequence). This CDR3 is 16 amino acids long. Trimming took 0 bases from V and 2 from J, leaving 14 bases between them. The CDR3 DNA reads TGTGCCAGCAGCTTAGCGTCGGCAGTTCATGCCTACGAGCAGTACTTC. Encoded protein: CASSLASAVHAYEQYF.

This clonotype was observed a handful of times. The chain recombines TRBV6-2 or TRBV6-3 with TRBJ1-5; TRBD1 agrees at 9 bases. The CDR3 contains 16 residues. The junction had 12 bases not matched to a gene; V was cut back by 6 bases and J by 6 bases. Germline loops: CDR1 MNHEY, CDR2 SVGEGT. The CDR3 bases are TGTGCCAGCAGGACCCTGCGACAGGGGGGCGGTCAGCCCCAGCATTTT. This translates into CASRTLRQGGGQPQHF.

Concerning this clonotype itself: A junction end diverges from the germline sequence, so it may reflect a read error. The chain combines TRBV13 with TRBJ1-5; 10 nucleotides match TRBD1. Per germline, CDR1 PRHDT and CDR2 FYEKMQ (reference sequence). The CDR3 has 17 amino acids. The CDR3 coding sequence is TGTGCCGGCAGCTTACGAGGACAGGGGGGAAGCAATCAGCCCCAGCATTTT. Its translation is CAGSLRGQGGSNQPQHF.

The table lists this clonotype with a few counts. The rearrangement links TRBV5-4 to TRBJ2-1; 8 nucleotides line up with TRBD2. J was trimmed by 8 bases and V by 6 bases; bases with no gene match: 13. CDR3 size: 15 residues. From germline, CDR1 is SGHNT and CDR2 YYREEE (reference sequence). The CDR3 nucleotides are TGTGCCAGCAAGAGAGGGCGGGAGGAAGTCGATGAGCAGTTCTTC. This sequence encodes CASKRGREEVDEQFF.

The chain carries TRBV20-1 and TRBJ2-2, with TRBD1 as a possible D gene (6 bases). Germline V gives CDR1 DFQATT, CDR2 SNEGSKA (reference sequence). The CDR3 runs to 13 residues. V lost 5 bases, J lost 2 bases, and 9 bases lay in between. CDR3 sequence (DNA): TGCAGTGCTCGACAGGTTAACACCGGGGAGCTGTTTTTT. Its translation is CSARQVNTGELFF.